These 5 T cell receptor beta chains were sequenced from one sample in a study of type 1 regulatory T cells. No antigen has been assigned to these receptors. From the reads, TCRdb called clonotypes with MiXCR, one entry per CDR3 protein. The repertoire includes around 69,000 distinct CDR3 sequences, around 63% of them detected once, and 6% to 9% sits in the top ten. The sequenced sample was cultured T cells, either the whole culture or a sorted T cell fraction (not recorded which). The subset here: Tr1-enriched cell product generated in vitro against host alloantigens. These receptors originate from a human donor in good health.

The rearrangement joins TRBV6-1 to TRBJ1-5; D is perhaps TRBD1 (5 bases). V dropped 8 bases and J dropped 4 bases, with 12 bases sitting between them. This CDR3 has 13 residues. Germline V gene sequence: CDR1 MNHNS, CDR2 SASEGT. CDR3 amino acids: CASRQKDNQPQHF. The CDR3 DNA reads TGTGCCAGCCGACAGAAGGATAATCAGCCCCAGCATTTT.

This clonotype came up a few times. The rearrangement links TRBV18 to TRBJ1-5; no clear D. V was trimmed by 3 bases and J by 10 bases, leaving 13 bases between them. The CDR3 covers 13 residues. Germline V gene sequence: CDR1 KGHSH, CDR2 LQKENI. CDR3 sequence: CASSPPLGNPQHF. The CDR3 DNA is TGTGCCAGCTCACCCCCCCTTGGGAACCCCCAGCATTTT.

V gene TRBV27 combines with J gene TRBJ2-7; the match to TRBD1 covers 9 bases. The V gene's germline CDR1 is MNHEY and CDR2 SMNVEV (reference sequence). This CDR3 spans 15 amino acids. Germline trimming cut 8 bases from V and 3 bases from J; bases unmatched to any gene: 11. The CDR3 spells CASCYMGQGFYEQYF. Written as DNA, the CDR3 is TGTGCCAGCTGTTACATGGGACAGGGCTTCTACGAGCAGTACTTC.

The chain recombines TRBV12-3 or TRBV12-4 with TRBJ2-7, with 12 bases lining up with TRBD2. The CDR3 length is 16 residues. V dropped 5 bases and J dropped 5; count of bases not matched to a gene: 10. The CDR3 region has the DNA TGTGCCAGCAGTCCACTACTAGCGGGAGGAAGCAACGAGCAGTACTTC. It translates to CASSPLLAGGSNEQYF.

This clonotype turned up a few times. This CDR3 is CSARDPTRGTSTDTQYF. The CDR3, as DNA: TGCAGTGCTAGAGATCCTACGCGGGGGACTAGCACAGATACGCAGTATTTT. This sequence joins TRBV20-1 and TRBJ2-3, with 7 bases aligning to TRBD2. Losses at the gene ends were 0 bases for V and 0 bases for J; bases not matched to a gene: 9. Per the germline V gene, CDR1 is DFQATT and CDR2 is SNEGSKA (reference sequence). This CDR3 spans 17 amino acids.